The T cell receptor beta chain described here comes from a study of shared clonotypes between healthy human individuals. Across the whole study: Donors, aged 18 to 49, were two women and three men.

With 0 bases removed from V and 2 bases from J, the gap between germline ends came to 7 bases. Germline CDR1 reads LNHNV; CDR2 reads YYDKDF (reference sequence). The CDR3 is 14 residues long. Profiling relied on immunoSEQ multiplex PCR, and the TCRdb table lists in-frame clones only, not all of them. The table shows 400,000 to 500,000 clones, with 70% to 80% occurring only once. This TCR was sampled from a woman aged 40-49 years in good health. Some clones in this sample may be carry-over from other donors' samples. V and J are TRBV15 and TRBJ1-2; D not certain. The sequenced sample consisted of PBMCs. CDR3 in DNA: TGTGCCACCAGCAGAGATTTCTACAACTATGGCTACACCTTC. Residues: CATSRDFYNYGYTF.